The rows below give T cell receptor beta chains drawn from one sample of a study of T cell responses to AZD1222 COVID-19 vaccine. TCRdb keeps only in-frame clones here, not all; method: immunoSEQ multiplex PCR. This sample yields approximately 100,000 clones, of which about 88% are seen a single time; about 19% belongs to the top ten. The sample was peripheral blood, taken on day 0 of AZD1222 vaccination. The receptors come from an adult in good health. Each CDR3 is given with its conserved first and last residue. Each record gives: D gene, V gene, clone size, J gene, CDR3 protein, CDR3 DNA. The D gene is left open where the match is weak. Expanded clones are given a class, and other clones once, few, many or no size at all.

NA	TRBV19	few	TRBJ1-2	CASSIGSAGNYGYTF	TGTGCCAGTAGTATAGGCTCTGCGGGGAACTATGGCTACACCTTC
NA	TRBV7-3	NA	TRBJ1-4	CASSPAGIRLEKLFF	TGTGCCAGCAGCCCGGCCGGGATACGGTTGGAAAAACTGTTTTTT
TRBD2	TRBV12-5	NA	TRBJ2-3	CASGPIAGGHWPDTQYF	TGTGCTAGTGGTCCCATAGCGGGGGGCCACTGGCCAGATACGCAGTATTTT
NA	TRBV12-3/TRBV12-4	NA	TRBJ1-6	CASRTTGRSPLHF	TGTGCCAGCAGGACTACAGGTCGATCACCCCTCCACTTT
TRBD1	TRBV7-9	NA	TRBJ2-7	CASSLGAGQGAYEQYF	TGTGCCAGCAGCTTAGGAGCGGGACAGGGGGCTTACGAGCAGTACTTC
NA	TRBV27	NA	TRBJ2-1	CASTTLGGPRNEQFF	TGTGCCAGCACCACCCTGGGGGGGCCACGGAATGAGCAGTTCTTC
TRBD1	TRBV25-1	NA	TRBJ1-2	CASSEYMTGGAHGYTF	TGTGCCAGCAGTGAATATATGACAGGGGGCGCCCATGGCTACACCTTC
TRBD1	TRBV6-5	NA	TRBJ1-1	CASSPGTGTEAFF	TGTGCCAGCAGCCCCGGGACAGGGACTGAAGCTTTCTTT
NA	TRBV7-9	NA	TRBJ2-1	CASSLAPSGGEREQFF	TGTGCCAGCAGCTTAGCGCCCAGTGGGGGCGAGCGTGAGCAGTTCTTC
NA	TRBV27	once	TRBJ2-2	CASRTGRAGELFF	TGTGCCAGCAGGACAGGTCGGGCCGGGGAGCTGTTTTTT
NA	TRBV7-2	NA	TRBJ1-1	CASSLATGPAEAFF	TGTGCCAGCAGCTTAGCTACGGGGCCGGCTGAAGCTTTCTTT
TRBD2	TRBV11-2	NA	TRBJ2-3	CASIKGGAGTDTQYF	TGTGCCAGCATTAAGGGAGGGGCGGGCACAGATACGCAGTATTTT
TRBD1	TRBV3-1/TRBV3-2	NA	TRBJ2-5	CASSLGGTGTMETQYF	TGTGCCAGCAGCCTCGGAGGGACAGGGACGATGGAGACCCAGTACTTC
NA	TRBV3-1/TRBV3-2	NA	TRBJ2-1	CASSGGAVEEQFF	TGTGCCAGCAGCGGCGGGGCCGTAGAAGAGCAGTTCTTC
NA	TRBV4-1	NA	TRBJ1-1	CASSQGAVGRTEAFF	TGCGCCAGCAGCCAAGGGGCGGTGGGGAGGACTGAAGCTTTCTTT
NA	TRBV28	NA	TRBJ1-6	CASKLPNSPLHF	TGTGCCAGCAAACTTCCTAATTCACCCCTCCACTTT
TRBD2	TRBV7-9	NA	TRBJ2-5	CASSSNGGGAVETQYF	TGTGCCAGCAGTTCAAATGGCGGGGGGGCCGTGGAGACCCAGTACTTC
NA	TRBV6-6	NA	TRBJ1-1	CASSYSSAGSEAFF	TGTGCCAGCAGTTACTCGTCGGCGGGGAGTGAAGCTTTCTTT
TRBD2	TRBV9	once	TRBJ2-4	CASSPPGGVKNIQYF	TGTGCCAGCAGCCCTCCCGGGGGGGTCAAAAACATTCAGTACTTC
TRBD1	TRBV19	NA	TRBJ2-3	CASSLIQGASDTQYF	TGTGCCAGTAGTCTGATACAGGGGGCCTCAGATACGCAGTATTTT
NA	TRBV2	few	TRBJ1-1	CASISTTPNTEAFF	TGTGCCAGCATTTCGACAACCCCGAACACTGAAGCTTTCTTT
NA	TRBV10-1	NA	TRBJ2-2	CASESLVGELFF	TGCGCCAGCGAGTCCTTAGTCGGGGAGCTGTTTTTT
NA	TRBV5-1	NA	TRBJ1-1	CASSNGQPNTEAFF	TGCGCCAGCAGCAACGGACAGCCGAACACTGAAGCTTTCTTT
NA	TRBV15	NA	TRBJ2-3	CATSSARGPYTDTQYF	TGTGCCACCAGCAGCGCTCGGGGGCCCTACACAGATACGCAGTATTTT
NA	TRBV7-6	NA	TRBJ1-3	CASVSSGNTIYF	TGTGCCAGTGTGAGCTCTGGAAACACCATATATTTT
NA	TRBV19	NA	TRBJ1-5	CASTLLGIEPQHF	TGTGCCAGTACCCTACTCGGTATTGAGCCCCAGCATTTT
TRBD1	TRBV12-3/TRBV12-4	few	TRBJ1-1	CASRTGGLTEAFF	TGTGCCAGCAGGACAGGGGGTCTGACTGAAGCTTTCTTT
NA	TRBV5-1	NA	TRBJ2-2	CASSLFRENTGELFF	TGCGCCAGCAGCTTGTTCCGAGAGAACACCGGGGAGCTGTTTTTT
NA	TRBV11-2	NA	TRBJ1-1	CASSLDGGTEAFF	TGTGCCAGCAGCTTAGACGGGGGGACTGAAGCTTTCTTT
TRBD1	TRBV29-1	NA	TRBJ2-7	CSAQDRGGSYEQYF	TGCAGCGCCCAGGACAGGGGTGGTTCCTACGAGCAGTACTTC
TRBD1	TRBV11-2	NA	TRBJ1-6	CASSPAGDRRLGNSPLHF	TGTGCCAGCAGCCCGGCAGGGGACAGGAGATTAGGGAATTCACCCCTCCACTTT
NA	TRBV6-5	NA	TRBJ1-4	CASSPITVGGEKLFF	TGTGCCAGCAGTCCCATTACCGTAGGCGGTGAAAAACTGTTTTTT
TRBD1	TRBV6-5	few	TRBJ1-5	CASSSAGTGANQPQHF	TGTGCCAGCAGTTCCGCCGGGACAGGAGCGAATCAGCCCCAGCATTTT
NA	TRBV7-3	NA	TRBJ1-5	CASSLGVGQPQHF	TGTGCCAGCAGCTTAGGGGTGGGGCAGCCCCAGCATTTT
NA	TRBV19	NA	TRBJ2-7	CASSVNRETYEQYF	TGTGCCAGTAGCGTTAACAGGGAGACCTACGAGCAGTACTTC
TRBD1	TRBV27	once	TRBJ2-7	CASSFGTGAMYEQYF	TGTGCCAGCAGTTTCGGGACAGGGGCTATGTACGAGCAGTACTTC
NA	TRBV7-9	NA	TRBJ1-5	CASSPTQIDQPQHF	TGTGCCAGCAGCCCGACACAAATTGATCAGCCCCAGCATTTT
TRBD1	TRBV4-2	NA	TRBJ2-5	CASSSPGQGKETQYF	TGTGCCAGCAGCTCACCGGGACAGGGAAAAGAGACCCAGTACTTC
NA	TRBV5-4	NA	TRBJ1-2	CAGQGRGNYGYTF	TGTGCCGGCCAGGGAAGGGGTAACTATGGCTACACCTTC
NA	TRBV28	NA	TRBJ1-2	CASSQGFYGYTF	TGTGCCAGTTCCCAGGGGTTCTATGGCTACACCTTC
TRBD1	TRBV19	NA	TRBJ1-5	CASSGTGGYNQPQHF	TGTGCCAGTAGCGGGACAGGGGGTTACAATCAGCCCCAGCATTTT
NA	TRBV5-1	NA	TRBJ1-4	CASSLGVRGSEKLFF	TGCGCCAGCAGCTTGGGAGTCAGGGGAAGTGAAAAACTGTTTTTT
TRBD1	TRBV29-1	NA	TRBJ1-5	CSVIGQGNNQPQHF	TGCAGCGTTATCGGACAGGGAAACAATCAGCCCCAGCATTTT
NA	TRBV7-3	once	TRBJ2-7	CATSKRETYEQYF	TGTGCCACGTCAAAAAGGGAAACCTACGAGCAGTACTTC
NA	TRBV4-1	NA	TRBJ2-2	CASSPGLGPSGELFF	TGCGCCAGCAGCCCGGGACTCGGGCCATCCGGGGAGCTGTTTTTT
TRBD2	TRBV4-1	NA	TRBJ2-1	CASSRVAGGYNEQFF	TGCGCCAGCAGCCGGGTAGCGGGGGGGTACAATGAGCAGTTCTTC
NA	TRBV7-8	NA	TRBJ2-1	CASSPYRISSYNEQFF	TGTGCCAGCAGCCCATACAGGATTAGCTCCTACAATGAGCAGTTCTTC